One sample yielded the 6 T cell receptor beta chains listed below, sequenced in a study of blood T cell repertoires in COVID-19. Profiling relied on immunoSEQ multiplex PCR, and the TCRdb table lists in-frame clones only, not all of them. The sample includes about 250,000 clones, 90% of them seen just once. The sample taken for sequencing was peripheral blood. All receptors come from an older woman with COVID-19, enrolled during active disease.

The genes are TRBV30 and TRBJ1-1; D is undetermined. The CDR3 is 12 amino acids. V was cut by 4 bases and J by 0 bases, with 6 bases left in between. Germline values: CDR1 GTSNPN, CDR2 SVGIG (reference sequence). The CDR3 nucleotides read TGTGCCTGGACAGGCCTGAACACTGAAGCTTTCTTT. Amino acids: CAWTGLNTEAFF.

The rearrangement links TRBV19 to TRBJ1-1; possibly TRBD1 for D (5 bases). This CDR3 contains 11 residues. Per germline, CDR1 LNHDA and CDR2 SQIVND (reference sequence). V lost 10 bases and J lost 3, with 9 bases in between. CDR3: CATQGDTEAFF. The DNA of the CDR3 is TGTGCCACCCAAGGGGACACTGAAGCTTTCTTT.

In nucleotides, the CDR3 is TGTGCCAGCAGACCTGGGACAGGGGGCAATCAGCCCCAGCATTTT. Its protein product is CASRPGTGGNQPQHF. V is TRBV27 and J is TRBJ1-5; 10 bases line up with TRBD1. The CDR3 is made up of 15 amino acids. Germline trimming cut 6 bases from V and 2 bases from J; bases unmatched to any gene: 4. CDR1 and CDR2 from the germline V gene are MNHEY and SMNVEV (reference sequence).

The rearrangement joins TRBV9 to TRBJ1-1; unclear D gene. The CDR3 length is 15 residues. V shed 0 bases and J shed 1 base, with 10 bases lying between them. Looked up from germline, CDR1 is SGDLS and CDR2 is YYNGEE. CDR3: CASSVEPVGNTEAFF. CDR3 bases: TGTGCCAGCAGCGTAGAACCCGTCGGGAACACTGAAGCTTTCTTT.

The chain carries TRBV27 and TRBJ1-6, with D possibly matching TRBD1 (6 bases). The germline V gene has CDR1 MNHEY and CDR2 SMNVEV (reference sequence). The V end was cut by 5 bases, the J end by 0 bases, with 11 bases between. The CDR3 is made up of 16 amino acids. CDR3 nucleotide sequence: TGTGCCAGCAGTCTCGACAGGAGCTCCTATAATTCACCCCTCCACTTT. Translating gives CASSLDRSSYNSPLHF.

The chain links TRBV16 to TRBJ1-4; 9 nucleotides align to TRBD1. Per the germline V gene, CDR1 is KGHSY and CDR2 is FQNENV. This CDR3 has 18 residues. With V trimmed by 0 bases and J by 7 bases, 12 bases remained unmatched. For the CDR3, the DNA is TGTGCCAGCAGCCAATCGGGGGAAAACAGGGGGCTACGTGAAAAACTGTTTTTT. Translation: CASSQSGENRGLREKLFF.